This section outlines one T cell receptor (beta chain) sequence together with its context. These data originate in a study of T-cell memory formation after mild COVID-19. Germline V lookup: CDR1 SGHTA, CDR2 FQGTGA. CDR3 length equals 14 residues. Unmatched junction bases numbered 5, after V lost 1 base and J lost 8 bases. A single record per CDR3 protein comes from TCRdb applying MiXCR to the 5' RACE reads. The sample holds about 400,000 distinct CDR3 sequences, around 15% seen once. This sequence joins TRBV7-3 and TRBJ2-1; 7 bases are a match to TRBD2. The sequenced sample consisted of PBMCs or a T cell subset sorted from them (not recorded which). The source of this sequence is a man younger than 35 who had mild COVID-19 (a few samples of this study predate the infection). Cell type and time point are not known. The CDR3 loop is CASSLNGAGDEQFF. Written as DNA, the CDR3 is TGTGCCAGCAGCTTAAACGGCGCGGGGGATGAGCAGTTCTTC.